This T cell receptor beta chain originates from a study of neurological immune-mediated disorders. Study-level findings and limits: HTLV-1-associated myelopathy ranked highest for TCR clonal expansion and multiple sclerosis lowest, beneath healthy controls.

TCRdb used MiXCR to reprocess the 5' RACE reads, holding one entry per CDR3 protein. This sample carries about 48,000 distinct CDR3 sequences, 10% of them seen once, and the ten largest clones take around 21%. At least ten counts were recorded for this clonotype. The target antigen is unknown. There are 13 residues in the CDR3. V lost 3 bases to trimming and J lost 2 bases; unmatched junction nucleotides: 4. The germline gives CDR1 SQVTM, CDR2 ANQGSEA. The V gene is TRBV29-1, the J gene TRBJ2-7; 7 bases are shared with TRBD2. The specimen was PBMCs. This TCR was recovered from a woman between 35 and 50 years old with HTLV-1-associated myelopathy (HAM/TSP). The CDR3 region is CSVELAGAYEQYF. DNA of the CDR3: TGCAGCGTTGAGTTGGCGGGGGCCTACGAGCAGTACTTC.